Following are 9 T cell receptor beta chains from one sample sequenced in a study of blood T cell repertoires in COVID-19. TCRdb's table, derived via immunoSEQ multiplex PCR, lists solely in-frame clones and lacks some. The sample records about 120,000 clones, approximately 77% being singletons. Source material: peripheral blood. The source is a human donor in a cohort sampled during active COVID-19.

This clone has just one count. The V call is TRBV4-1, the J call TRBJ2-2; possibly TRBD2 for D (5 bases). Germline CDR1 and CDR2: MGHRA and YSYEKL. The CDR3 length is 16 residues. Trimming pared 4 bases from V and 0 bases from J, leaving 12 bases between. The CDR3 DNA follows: TGCGCCAGCAGCCGAAAGGGAGCGGCGAACACCGGGGAGCTGTTTTTT. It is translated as CASSRKGAANTGELFF.

The CDR3 spells CASKGEESPLHF. CDR3 DNA sequence: TGTGCCAGCAAAGGGGAGGAATCACCCCTCCACTTT. The chain joins TRBV2 to TRBJ1-6, with D possibly matching TRBD1 (5 bases). The CDR3 contains 12 residues. Germline V CDR1 and CDR2: SNHLY, FYNNEI. Trimming left V 7 bases short and J 10 bases short, with 11 bases between.

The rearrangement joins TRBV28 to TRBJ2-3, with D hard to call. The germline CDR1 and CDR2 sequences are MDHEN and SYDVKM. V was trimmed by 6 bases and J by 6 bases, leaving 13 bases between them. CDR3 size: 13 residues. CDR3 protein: CASSLGLEDTQYF. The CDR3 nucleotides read TGTGCCAGCAGCCTAGGCCTCGAGGATACGCAGTATTTT.

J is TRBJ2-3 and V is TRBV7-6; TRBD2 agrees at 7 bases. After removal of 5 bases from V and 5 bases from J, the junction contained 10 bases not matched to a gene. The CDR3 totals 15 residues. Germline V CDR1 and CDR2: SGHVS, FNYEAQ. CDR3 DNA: TGTGCCAGCAGCCCTTCTGGCGGGGGAATAGATACGCAGTATTTT. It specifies CASSPSGGGIDTQYF.

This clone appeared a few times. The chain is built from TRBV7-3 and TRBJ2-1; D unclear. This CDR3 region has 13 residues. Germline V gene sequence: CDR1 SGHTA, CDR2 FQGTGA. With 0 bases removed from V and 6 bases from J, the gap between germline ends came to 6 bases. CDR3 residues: CASSLTLGNEQFF. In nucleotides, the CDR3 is TGTGCCAGCAGCTTAACTCTAGGCAATGAGCAGTTCTTC.

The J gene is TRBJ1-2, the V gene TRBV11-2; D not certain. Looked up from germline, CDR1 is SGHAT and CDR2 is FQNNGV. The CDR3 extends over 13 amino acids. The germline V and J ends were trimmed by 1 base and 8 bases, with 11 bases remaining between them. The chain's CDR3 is CASSLGQVRGYTF. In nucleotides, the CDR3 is TGTGCCAGCAGCTTAGGGCAGGTCAGAGGCTACACCTTC.

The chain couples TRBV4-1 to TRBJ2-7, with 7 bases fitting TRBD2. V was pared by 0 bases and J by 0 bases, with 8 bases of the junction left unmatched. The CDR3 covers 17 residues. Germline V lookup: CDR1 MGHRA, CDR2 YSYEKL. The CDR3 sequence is CASSQEKGTIISYEQYF. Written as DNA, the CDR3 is TGCGCCAGCAGCCAAGAGAAGGGGACTATCATCTCCTACGAGCAGTACTTC.

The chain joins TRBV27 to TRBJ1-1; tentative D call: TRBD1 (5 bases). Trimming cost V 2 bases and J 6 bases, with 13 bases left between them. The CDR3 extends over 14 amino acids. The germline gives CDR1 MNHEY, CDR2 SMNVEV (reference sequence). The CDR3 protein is CASSLMGGSAEAFF. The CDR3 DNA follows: TGTGCCAGCAGTTTAATGGGGGGGTCAGCTGAAGCTTTCTTT.

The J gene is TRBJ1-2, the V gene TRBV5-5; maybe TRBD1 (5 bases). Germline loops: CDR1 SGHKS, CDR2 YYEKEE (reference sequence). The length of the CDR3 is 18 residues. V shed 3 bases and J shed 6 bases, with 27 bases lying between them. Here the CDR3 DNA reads TGTGCCAGCAGCTGGGGGGACGGCAACTCAATTGTGAACGATGGCTACACCTTC. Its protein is CASSWGDGNSIVNDGYTF.